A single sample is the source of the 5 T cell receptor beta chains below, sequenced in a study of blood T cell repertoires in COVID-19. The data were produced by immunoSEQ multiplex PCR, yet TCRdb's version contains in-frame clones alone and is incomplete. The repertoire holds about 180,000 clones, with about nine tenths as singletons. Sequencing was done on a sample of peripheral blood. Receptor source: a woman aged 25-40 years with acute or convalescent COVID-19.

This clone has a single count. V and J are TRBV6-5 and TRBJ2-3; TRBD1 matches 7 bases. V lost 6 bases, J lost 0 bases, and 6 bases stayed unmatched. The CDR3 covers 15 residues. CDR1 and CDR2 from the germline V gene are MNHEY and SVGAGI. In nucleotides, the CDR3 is TGTGCCAGCAGATGGCCGGGACAGAGCACAGATACGCAGTATTTT. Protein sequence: CASRWPGQSTDTQYF.

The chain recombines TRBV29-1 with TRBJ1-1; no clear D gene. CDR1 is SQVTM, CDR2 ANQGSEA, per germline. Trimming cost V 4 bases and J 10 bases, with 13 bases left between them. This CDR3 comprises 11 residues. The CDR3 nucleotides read TGCAGCGTTGTTCCGGGAGAAGTAGCTTTCTTT. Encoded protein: CSVVPGEVAFF. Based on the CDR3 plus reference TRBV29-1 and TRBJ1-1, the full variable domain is SAVISQKPSRDICQRGTSLTIQCQVDSQVTMMFWYRQQPGQSLTLIATANQGSEATYESGFVIDKFPISRPNLTFSTLTVSNMSPEDSSIYLCSVVPGEVAFFGQGTRLTVV.

Here the CDR3 reads CASSLGTGGSGQPQHF. The CDR3 nucleotides are TGCGCCAGCAGCTTGGGGACAGGGGGCAGTGGACAGCCCCAGCATTTT. The genes are TRBV5-1 and TRBJ1-5; the match to TRBD1 covers 11 bases. Trimming cost V 0 bases and J 7 bases; bases outside gene matches: 6. Germline values: CDR1 SGHRS, CDR2 YFSETQ. The CDR3 is 16 residues long.

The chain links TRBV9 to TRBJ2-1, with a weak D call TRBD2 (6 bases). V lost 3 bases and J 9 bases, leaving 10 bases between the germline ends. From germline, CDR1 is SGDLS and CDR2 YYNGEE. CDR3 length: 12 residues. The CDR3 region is CASSGSAGEQFF. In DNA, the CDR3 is TGTGCCAGCAGCGGTTCAGCGGGTGAGCAGTTCTTC.

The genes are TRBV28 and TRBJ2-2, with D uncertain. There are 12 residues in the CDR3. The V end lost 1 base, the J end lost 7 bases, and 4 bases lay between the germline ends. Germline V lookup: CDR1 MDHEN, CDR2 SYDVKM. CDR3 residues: CASSLSHGELFF. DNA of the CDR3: TGTGCCAGCAGTTTATCACACGGGGAGCTGTTTTTT.